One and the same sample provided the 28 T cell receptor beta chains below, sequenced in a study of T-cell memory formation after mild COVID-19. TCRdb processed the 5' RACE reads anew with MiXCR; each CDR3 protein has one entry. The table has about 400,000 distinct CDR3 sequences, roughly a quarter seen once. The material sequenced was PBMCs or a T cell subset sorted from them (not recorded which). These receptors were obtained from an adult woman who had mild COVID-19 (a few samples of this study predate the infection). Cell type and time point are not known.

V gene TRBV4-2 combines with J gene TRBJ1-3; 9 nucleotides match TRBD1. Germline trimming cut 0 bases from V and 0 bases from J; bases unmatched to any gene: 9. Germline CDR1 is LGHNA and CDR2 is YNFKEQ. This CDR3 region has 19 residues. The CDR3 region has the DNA TGTGCCAGCAGCCAAGAAGTCGGGACAGGGAAGTTCTCTGGAAACACCATATATTTT. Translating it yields CASSQEVGTGKFSGNTIYF.

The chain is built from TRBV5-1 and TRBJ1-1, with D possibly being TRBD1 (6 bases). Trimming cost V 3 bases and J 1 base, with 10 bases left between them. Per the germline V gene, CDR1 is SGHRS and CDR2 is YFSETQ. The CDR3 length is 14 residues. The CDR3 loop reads CASSSQGQNTEAFF. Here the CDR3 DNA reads TGCGCCAGCAGCTCTCAGGGACAGAACACTGAAGCTTTCTTT.

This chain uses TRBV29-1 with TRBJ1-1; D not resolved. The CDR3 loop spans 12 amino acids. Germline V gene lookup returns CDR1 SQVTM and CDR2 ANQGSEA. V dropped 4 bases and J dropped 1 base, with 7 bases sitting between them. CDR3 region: CSVGIGNTEAFF. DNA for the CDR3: TGCAGCGTTGGGATAGGGAACACTGAAGCTTTCTTT.

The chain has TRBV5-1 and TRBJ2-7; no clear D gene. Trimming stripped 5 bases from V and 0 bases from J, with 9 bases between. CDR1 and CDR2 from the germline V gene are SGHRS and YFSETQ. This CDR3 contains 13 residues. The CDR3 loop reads CASRRPSSYEQYF. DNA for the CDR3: TGCGCCAGCAGGAGGCCTAGCTCCTACGAGCAGTACTTC. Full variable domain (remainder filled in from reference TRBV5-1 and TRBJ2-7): KAGVTQTPRYLIKTRGQQVTLSCSPISGHRSVSWYQQTPGQGLQFLFEYFSETQRNKGNFPGRFSGRQFSNSRSEMNVSTLELGDSALYLCASRRPSSYEQYFGPGTRLTVT.

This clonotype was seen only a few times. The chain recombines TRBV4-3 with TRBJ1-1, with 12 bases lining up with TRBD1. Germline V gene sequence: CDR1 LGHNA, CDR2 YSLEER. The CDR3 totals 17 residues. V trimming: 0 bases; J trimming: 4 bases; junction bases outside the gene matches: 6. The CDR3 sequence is CASSQERGTGGITEAFF. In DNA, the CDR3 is TGCGCCAGCAGCCAAGAACGCGGGACAGGGGGCATCACTGAAGCTTTCTTT.

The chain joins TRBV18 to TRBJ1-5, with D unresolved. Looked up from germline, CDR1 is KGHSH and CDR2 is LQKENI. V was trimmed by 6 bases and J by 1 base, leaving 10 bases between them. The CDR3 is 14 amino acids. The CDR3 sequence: CASSPANSNQPQHF. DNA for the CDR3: TGTGCCAGCTCGCCCGCGAACAGCAATCAGCCCCAGCATTTT.

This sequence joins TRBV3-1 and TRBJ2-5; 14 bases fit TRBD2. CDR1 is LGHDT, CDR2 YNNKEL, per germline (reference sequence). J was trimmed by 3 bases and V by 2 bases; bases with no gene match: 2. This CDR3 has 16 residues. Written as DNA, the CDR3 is TGTGCCAGCAGCCAAAGGGGACTAGCGGGAGAAGAGACCCAGTACTTC. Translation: CASSQRGLAGEETQYF.

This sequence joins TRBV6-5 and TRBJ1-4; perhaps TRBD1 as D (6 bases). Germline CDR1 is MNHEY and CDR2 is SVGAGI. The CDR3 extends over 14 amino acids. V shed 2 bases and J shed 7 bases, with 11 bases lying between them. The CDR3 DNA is TGTGCCAGCAGTTACGTACAGGGTGGTGAAAAACTGTTTTTT. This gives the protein CASSYVQGGEKLFF.

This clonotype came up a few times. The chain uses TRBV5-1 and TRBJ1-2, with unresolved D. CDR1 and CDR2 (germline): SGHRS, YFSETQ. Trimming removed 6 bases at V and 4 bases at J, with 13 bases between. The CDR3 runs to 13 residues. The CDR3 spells CASTKDGPYGYTF. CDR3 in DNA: TGCGCCAGCACGAAGGACGGACCCTATGGCTACACCTTC. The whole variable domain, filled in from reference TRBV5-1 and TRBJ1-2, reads KAGVTQTPRYLIKTRGQQVTLSCSPISGHRSVSWYQQTPGQGLQFLFEYFSETQRNKGNFPGRFSGRQFSNSRSEMNVSTLELGDSALYLCASTKDGPYGYTFGSGTRLTVV.

CDR3 loop: CASSPPRTGRHTEAFF. CDR3 coding DNA: TGTGCCAGCAGCCCCCCGAGGACAGGGAGGCACACTGAAGCTTTCTTT. V and J are TRBV7-9 and TRBJ1-1; 8 bases match TRBD1. The ends lost 5 bases at V and 3 bases at J; junction bases unmatched: 11. CDR1 and CDR2 (germline): SEHNR, FQNEAQ (reference sequence). The CDR3 totals 16 residues. Full variable domain (missing parts from reference TRBV7-9 and TRBJ1-1): DTGVSQNPRHKITKRGQNVTFRCDPISEHNRLYWYRQTLGQGPEFLTYFQNEAQLEKSRLLSDRFSAERPKGSFSTLEIQRTEQGDSAMYLCASSPPRTGRHTEAFFGQGTRLTVV.

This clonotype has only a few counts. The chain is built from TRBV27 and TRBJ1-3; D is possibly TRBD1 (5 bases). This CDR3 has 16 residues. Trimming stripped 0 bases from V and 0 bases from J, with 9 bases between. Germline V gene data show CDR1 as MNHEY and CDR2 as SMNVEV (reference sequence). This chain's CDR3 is CASSLSETVSGNTIYF. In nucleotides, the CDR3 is TGTGCCAGCAGTTTATCAGAGACAGTCTCTGGAAACACCATATATTTT.

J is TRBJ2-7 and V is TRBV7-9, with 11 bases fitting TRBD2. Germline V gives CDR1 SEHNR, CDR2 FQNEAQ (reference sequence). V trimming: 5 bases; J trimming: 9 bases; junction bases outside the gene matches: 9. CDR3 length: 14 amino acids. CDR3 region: CASSETSGVLTQYF. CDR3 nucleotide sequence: TGTGCCAGCAGCGAGACTAGCGGGGTACTAACGCAGTACTTC.

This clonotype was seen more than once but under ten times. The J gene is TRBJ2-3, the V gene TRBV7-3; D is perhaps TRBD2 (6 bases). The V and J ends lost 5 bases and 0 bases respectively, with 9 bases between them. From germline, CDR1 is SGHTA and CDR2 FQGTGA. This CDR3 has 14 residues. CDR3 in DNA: TGTGCCAGCAGCGACGGGACTAGCACAGATACGCAGTATTTT. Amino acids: CASSDGTSTDTQYF.

The CDR3 spells CASSRQGAREQFF. The CDR3 coding sequence is TGTGCCAGCAGCCGACAGGGGGCGAGGGAGCAGTTCTTC. This rearrangement joins TRBV6-6 to TRBJ2-1; TRBD1 matches at 10 bases. The germline V gene encodes CDR1 MNHNY and CDR2 SVGAGI (reference sequence). The trim removed 6 bases at V and 10 bases at J, leaving 6 bases unmatched. The length of the CDR3 is 13 residues.

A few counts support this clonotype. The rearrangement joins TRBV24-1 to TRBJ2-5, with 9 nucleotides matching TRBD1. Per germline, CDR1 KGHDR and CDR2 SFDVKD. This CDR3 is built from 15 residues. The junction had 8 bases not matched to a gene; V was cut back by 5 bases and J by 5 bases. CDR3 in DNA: TGTGCCACCAGTGGCGAACAGGGGGCCTGGGAGACCCAGTACTTC. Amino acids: CATSGEQGAWETQYF.

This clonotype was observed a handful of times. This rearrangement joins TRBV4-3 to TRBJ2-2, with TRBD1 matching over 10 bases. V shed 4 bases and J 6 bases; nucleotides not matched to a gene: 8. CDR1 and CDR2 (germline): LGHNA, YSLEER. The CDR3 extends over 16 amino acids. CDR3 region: CASSRGTGALAGELFF. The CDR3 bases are TGCGCCAGCAGCCGAGGGACAGGGGCTTTGGCCGGGGAGCTGTTTTTT.

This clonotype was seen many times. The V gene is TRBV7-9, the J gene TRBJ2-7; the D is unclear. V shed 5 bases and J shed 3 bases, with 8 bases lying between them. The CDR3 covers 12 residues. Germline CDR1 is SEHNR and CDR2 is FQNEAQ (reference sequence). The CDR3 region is CASSRLNYEQYF. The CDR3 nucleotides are TGTGCCAGCAGCCGACTGAACTACGAGCAGTACTTC.

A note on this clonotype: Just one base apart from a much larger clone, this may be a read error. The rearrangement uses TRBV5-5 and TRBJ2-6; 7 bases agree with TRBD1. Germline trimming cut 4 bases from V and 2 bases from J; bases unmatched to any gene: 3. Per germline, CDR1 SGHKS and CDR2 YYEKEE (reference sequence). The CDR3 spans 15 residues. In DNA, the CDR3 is TGTGCCAGCAGCGGAACAGGGGCTGGGGCCAACGTCCTGACTTTC. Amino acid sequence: CASSGTGAGANVLTF.

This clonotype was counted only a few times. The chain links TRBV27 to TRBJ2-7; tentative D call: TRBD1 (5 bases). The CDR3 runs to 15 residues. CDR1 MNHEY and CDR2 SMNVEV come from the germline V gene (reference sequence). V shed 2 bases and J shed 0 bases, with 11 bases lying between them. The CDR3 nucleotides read TGTGCCAGCAGTTTACCCCAGGGTTACTCCTACGAGCAGTACTTC. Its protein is CASSLPQGYSYEQYF.

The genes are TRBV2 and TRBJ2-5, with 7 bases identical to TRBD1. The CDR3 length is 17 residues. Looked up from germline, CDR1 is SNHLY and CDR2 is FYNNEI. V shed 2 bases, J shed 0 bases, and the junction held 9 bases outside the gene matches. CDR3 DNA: TGTGCCAGCAGTGAAATGAGGGGGCCCTTGTACCAAGAGACCCAGTACTTC. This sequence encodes CASSEMRGPLYQETQYF.

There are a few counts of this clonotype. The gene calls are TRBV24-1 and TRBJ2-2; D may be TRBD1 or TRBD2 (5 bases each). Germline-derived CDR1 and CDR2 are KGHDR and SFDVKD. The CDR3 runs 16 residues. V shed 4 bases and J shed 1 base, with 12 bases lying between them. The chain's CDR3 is CATSDWGRENTGELFF. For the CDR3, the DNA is TGTGCCACCAGTGACTGGGGACGGGAGAACACCGGGGAGCTGTTTTTT.

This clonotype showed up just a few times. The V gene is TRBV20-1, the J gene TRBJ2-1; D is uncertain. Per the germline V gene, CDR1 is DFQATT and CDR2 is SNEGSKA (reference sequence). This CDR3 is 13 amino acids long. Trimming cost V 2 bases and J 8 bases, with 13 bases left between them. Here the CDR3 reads CSARFPSGDEQFF. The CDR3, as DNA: TGCAGTGCTAGATTTCCTAGTGGCGATGAGCAGTTCTTC.

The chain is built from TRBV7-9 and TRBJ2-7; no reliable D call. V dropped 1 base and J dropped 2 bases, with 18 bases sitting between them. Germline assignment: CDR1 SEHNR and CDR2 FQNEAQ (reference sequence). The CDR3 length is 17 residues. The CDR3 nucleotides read TGTGCCAGCAGCTTAGTCCGATTTGTGGCTACTACCTACGAGCAGTACTTC. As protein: CASSLVRFVATTYEQYF.

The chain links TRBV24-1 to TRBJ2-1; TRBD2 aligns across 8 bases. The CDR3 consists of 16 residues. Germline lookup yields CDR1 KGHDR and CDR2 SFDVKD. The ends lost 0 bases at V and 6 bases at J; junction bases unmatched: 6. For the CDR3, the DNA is TGTGCCACCAGTGATTTGGGGACTAGAAGTACCAATGAGCAGTTCTTC. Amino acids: CATSDLGTRSTNEQFF.

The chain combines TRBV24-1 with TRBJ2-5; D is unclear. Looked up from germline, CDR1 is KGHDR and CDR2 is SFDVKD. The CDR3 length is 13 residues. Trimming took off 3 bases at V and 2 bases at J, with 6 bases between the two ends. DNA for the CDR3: TGTGCCACCAGTGATGGTTTTCAAGAGACCCAGTACTTC. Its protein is CATSDGFQETQYF.

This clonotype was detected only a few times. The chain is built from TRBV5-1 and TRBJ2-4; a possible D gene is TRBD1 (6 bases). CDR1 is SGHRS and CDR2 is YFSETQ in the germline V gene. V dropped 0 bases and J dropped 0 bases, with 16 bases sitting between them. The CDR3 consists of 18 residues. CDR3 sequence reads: CASSLGRGQGGAKNIQYF. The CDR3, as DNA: TGCGCCAGCAGCTTGGGTAGGGGCCAAGGGGGAGCCAAAAACATTCAGTACTTC. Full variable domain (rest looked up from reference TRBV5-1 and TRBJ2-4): KAGVTQTPRYLIKTRGQQVTLSCSPISGHRSVSWYQQTPGQGLQFLFEYFSETQRNKGNFPGRFSGRQFSNSRSEMNVSTLELGDSALYLCASSLGRGQGGAKNIQYFGAGTRLSVL.

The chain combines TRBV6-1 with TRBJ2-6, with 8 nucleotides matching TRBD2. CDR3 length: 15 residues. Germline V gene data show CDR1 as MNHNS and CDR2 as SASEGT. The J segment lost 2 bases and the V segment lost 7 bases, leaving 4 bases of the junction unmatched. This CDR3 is CASTGGGAGANVLTF. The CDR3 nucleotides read TGTGCCAGCACGGGGGGGGGCGCTGGGGCCAACGTCCTGACTTTC.

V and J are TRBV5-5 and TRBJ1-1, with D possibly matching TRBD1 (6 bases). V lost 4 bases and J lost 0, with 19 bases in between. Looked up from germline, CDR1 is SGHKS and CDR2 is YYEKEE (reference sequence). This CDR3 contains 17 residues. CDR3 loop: CASSLTFIGTMNTEAFF. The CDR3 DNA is TGTGCCAGCAGCCTCACTTTTATCGGGACAATGAACACTGAAGCTTTCTTT.